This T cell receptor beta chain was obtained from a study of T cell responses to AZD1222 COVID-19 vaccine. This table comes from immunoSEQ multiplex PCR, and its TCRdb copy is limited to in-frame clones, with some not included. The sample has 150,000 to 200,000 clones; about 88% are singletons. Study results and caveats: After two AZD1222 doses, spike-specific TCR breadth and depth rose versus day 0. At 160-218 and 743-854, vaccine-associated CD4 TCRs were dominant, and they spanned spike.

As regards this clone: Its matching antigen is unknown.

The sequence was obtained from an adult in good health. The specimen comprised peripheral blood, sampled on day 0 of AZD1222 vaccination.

In DNA, the CDR3 is TGTGCCAGCAGTCTTTCGGGGATGAACACTGAAGCTTTCTTT. Residues: CASSLSGMNTEAFF. The chain carries TRBV28 and TRBJ1-1; D is unclear. The CDR3 has 14 residues. Germline V gives CDR1 MDHEN, CDR2 SYDVKM. V lost 5 bases and J lost 0, with 10 bases in between.